The clone carrying this T cell receptor beta chain was counted only a few times. Antigen unknown. CDR3 length equals 17 residues. Germline CDR1 KGHSH, CDR2 LQKENI. V was pared by 0 bases and J by 4 bases, with 7 bases of the junction left unmatched. The source of the sample is a study of early T cells in non-severe SARS-CoV-2 infection. On the study more broadly: Chains were not paired, and sequencing was done on bulk RNA from unsorted whole blood.

Study results and caveats: Matches to VDJdb favored anti-spike CD8 responses and missed private and CD4 specificities.

Individual cDNA molecules were tagged with unique molecular identifiers, the study reported. TCRdb reprocessed the 5' RACE reads with MiXCR, giving one entry per CDR3 protein. The sample includes over 55,000 distinct CDR3 sequences, roughly a tenth seen only once; the top ten take less than 1.5%. This chain joins TRBV18 and TRBJ1-5; 9 bases fit TRBD1. Sequenced input: whole blood. The receptor was derived from an adult who was a healthcare worker with PCR-confirmed SARS-CoV-2 infection or an uninfected control (not recorded which). The CDR3 bases are TGTGCCAGCTCACCACCGACAGGGGGGCTCGGGAATCAGCCCCAGCATTTT. Encoded protein: CASSPPTGGLGNQPQHF.